This TCR beta chain was identified in a study of pediatric ulcerative colitis. V shed 6 bases and J shed 8 bases, with 17 bases lying between them. The CDR3 is made up of 14 amino acids. Germline assignment: CDR1 MNHNS and CDR2 SASEGT. Produced via immunoSEQ multiplex PCR; TCRdb's table is partial and in-frame only. The sample yields tens of thousands of clones, around 87% seen once. Overall study results and limits: Substantially fewer templates came from two patients' blood samples. Blood-rectal clonal overlap within each person was significantly higher in ulcerative colitis patients than controls.

On this clone itself: Its specificity is not known.

The sample comprised blood. V and J are TRBV6-1 and TRBJ2-1, with D possibly TRBD1 on 6 matching bases. The TCR was taken from a boy aged 10-17 years who was a control in a study of pediatric ulcerative colitis. The CDR3, as DNA: TGTGCCAGCAGGGAGGACAGATGGCTCGATGAGCAGTTCTTC. It codes for CASREDRWLDEQFF.